This T cell receptor (beta chain) was captured in a study of blood T cell repertoires in COVID-19 (dated by TCRdb to about 2020). Turning to the overall study: Samples covering the acute and convalescent phases of COVID-19 were provided by collaborators in the United States, Italy and Spain. The repertoires were released in a freely available public database meant as a resource for research on the immune response to SARS-CoV-2. Where available, HLA class I and class II types were taken from metadata supplied by the sample provider and were not determined by assay-based typing. Subjects who had been exposed to COVID-19, were actively infected with it, or had recovered from it provided the deeply sampled blood TCRbeta repertoires that made up the dataset. Sample metadata almost always included a de-identified subject ID, COVID-19 status, age in years and sex. Samples came from the ongoing ImmuneRACE study (first 160 participants) plus 1,254 subjects from 6 global collaborators. The material from the prospective study consisted of cDNA or gDNA derived from T cells, B-cell-depleted T cells, or PBMCs.

V is pared back by 5 bases and J by 2 bases, with 13 bases lying between the germline termini. CDR1 LNHDA and CDR2 SQIVND were looked up in the germline V gene (reference sequence). The CDR3, from cysteine to phenylalanine, totals 15 residues. The sequence is cut down to CDR3 DNA, 45 bases in frame from base 1. TCRbeta CDR3 regions were amplified from genomic DNA using the immunoSEQ Assay, a bias-controlled multiplex PCR. Turning to the authors' computational methods: The number of nucleated cells in each sample was estimated from the amplification of reference gene primers within the assay. Sequence reads were collapsed and filtered to measure the absolute abundance of every unique TCRbeta CDR3 rearrangement. For each sample, productive Simpson clonality was calculated as the square root of Simpson's diversity index over productive rearrangements. TCRdb carries this immuneACCESS record with in-frame sequences only. Its versions omit some clonotypes, under half of them owing to an unresolved V gene in the studies checked, with the rest unexplained. The V and J calls and clone size were taken over from that table, and D and trimming were inferred from the DNA. This sample comprises 350,000 or so clones, roughly nine tenths of them detected only once. The ten largest clones represent 3.9% of the sample.

Details on this clone: Its recognized antigen is unknown. Base qualities are not at hand, and no much larger clone is one base apart.

Results and caveats for the whole study, not just this receptor: How much clinical and demographic metadata was included differed by source and by participant, and the metadata was provided uncurated.

One collaborating source in Seattle enrolled patients while the patients were actively infected and followed the patients over time throughout the course of disease. Each collaborating institution followed its own protocols to collect whole blood in K2EDTA tubes. For TCRbeta analysis, collaborators shipped samples as frozen whole blood, isolated PBMCs, or DNA extracted from either of those sample types. The TCR comes from a woman in her fifties or sixties with COVID-19, enrolled during active disease. The chain uses TRBV19 and TRBJ2-1, with TRBD2 tentatively as D gene (6 bases match). Sequenced: peripheral blood. The DNA is TGTGCCAGTAGTCAAGGGAGGATCACCTACAATGAGCAGTTCTTC. Its coded protein is CASSQGRITYNEQFF.